The 8 T cell receptor beta chains below all came from one sample that was sequenced in a study of blood T cell repertoires in COVID-19. Sequenced by immunoSEQ multiplex PCR; TCRdb stores in-frame clones only, minus some. The table has 350,000 to 400,000 clones, 89% seen once. The specimen was peripheral blood. These receptors came from a woman aged 25 to 39 with COVID-19, enrolled during active disease.

This chain uses TRBV27 with TRBJ1-2; 7 bases fit TRBD1. The CDR3 has 14 amino acids. Germline V lookup: CDR1 MNHEY, CDR2 SMNVEV (reference sequence). V trimming: 5 bases; J trimming: 4 bases; junction bases outside the gene matches: 7. The CDR3 coding sequence is TGTGCCAGCAGTCGACAGGGAGGAACCTATGGCTACACCTTC. Amino acid sequence: CASSRQGGTYGYTF.

This clone was seen ten or more times. The chain links TRBV11-2 to TRBJ1-1; weak D call: TRBD1 (6 bases). Trimming took off 7 bases at V and 4 bases at J, with 31 bases between the two ends. Germline assignment: CDR1 SGHAT and CDR2 FQNNGV. CDR3 length: 19 amino acids. In nucleotides, the CDR3 is TGTGCCAGCACCCCGAGGAGCAGGGGAGGGAGAAATTGGAGCACTGAAGCTTTCTTT. Its protein is CASTPRSRGGRNWSTEAFF.

The gene calls are TRBV7-9 and TRBJ1-3; no clear D. Germline V gene sequence: CDR1 SEHNR, CDR2 FQNEAQ (reference sequence). V was clipped by 8 bases and J by 0 bases, with 14 bases between them. CDR3 size: 15 residues. The CDR3 spells CASRAGPSSGNTIYF. Here the CDR3 DNA reads TGTGCCAGCCGGGCGGGCCCAAGCTCTGGAAACACCATATATTTT.

The chain has TRBV19 and TRBJ1-4; D unclear. Trimming left V 5 bases short and J 8 bases short, with 12 bases between. Germline CDR1 is LNHDA and CDR2 is SQIVND (reference sequence). This CDR3 contains 13 residues. The CDR3 DNA is TGTGCCAGTAGTCCTTCTAGAGGGGAAAAACTGTTTTTT. Translating gives CASSPSRGEKLFF.

V is TRBV6-2 or TRBV6-3 and J is TRBJ1-6; the match to TRBD1 covers 7 bases. The germline V gene encodes CDR1 MNHEY and CDR2 SVGEGT. Trimming took 4 bases from V and 5 from J; bases not matched to a gene: 8. CDR3 length: 16 amino acids. The CDR3 loop is CASSSGDRLHNSPLHF. The CDR3 nucleotides are TGTGCCAGCAGTTCAGGGGACAGACTTCATAATTCACCCCTCCACTTT.

This sequence joins TRBV29-1 and TRBJ2-3, with D tentatively TRBD2 (6 bases). Germline CDR1 SQVTM, CDR2 ANQGSEA. V gave up 0 bases and J gave up 3 bases, with 19 bases separating them. CDR3 size: 17 residues. The CDR3 DNA reads TGCAGCGTTGAAGAACCCATGGGGGGTCCCAGGACAGATACGCAGTATTTT. It yields the protein CSVEEPMGGPRTDTQYF.

CDR3 bases: TGTGCCAGCAGCGTATCAGGGATCAACCAAGAGACCCAGTACTTC. Protein product: CASSVSGINQETQYF. The chain carries TRBV9 and TRBJ2-5, with D perhaps TRBD1 (5 bases). The CDR3 is 15 amino acids. CDR1 SGDLS and CDR2 YYNGEE come from the germline V gene. Trimming stripped 1 base from V and 0 bases from J, with 10 bases between.

J is TRBJ1-5 and V is TRBV4-2; D is unclear. The V end was cut by 2 bases, the J end by 2 bases, with 7 bases between. Germline lookup yields CDR1 LGHNA and CDR2 YNFKEQ. The CDR3 spans 14 residues. The CDR3 here is CASSQFSGNQPQHF. CDR3 nucleotide sequence: TGTGCCAGCAGCCAATTCAGCGGCAATCAGCCCCAGCATTTT.